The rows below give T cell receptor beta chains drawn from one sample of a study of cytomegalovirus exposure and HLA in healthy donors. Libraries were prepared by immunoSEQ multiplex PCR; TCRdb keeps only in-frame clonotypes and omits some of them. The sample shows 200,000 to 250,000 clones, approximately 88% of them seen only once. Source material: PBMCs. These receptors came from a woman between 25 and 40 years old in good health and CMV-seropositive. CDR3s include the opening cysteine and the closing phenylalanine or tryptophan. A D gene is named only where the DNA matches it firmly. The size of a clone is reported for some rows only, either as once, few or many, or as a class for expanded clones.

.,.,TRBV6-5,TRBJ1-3,TGTGCCAGCAGTTACTCGACTGGAAACACCATATATTTT,CASSYSTGNTIYF
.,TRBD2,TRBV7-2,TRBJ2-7,TGTGCCAGCAGCGCGATAGCGGGAGGGATAAACGAGCAGTACTTC,CASSAIAGGINEQYF
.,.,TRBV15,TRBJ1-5,TGTGCCACCAGCAGAGATCGCGGGGCGGATATCAATCAGCCCCAGCATTTT,CATSRDRGADINQPQHF
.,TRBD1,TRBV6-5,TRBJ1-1,TGTGCCAGCAGTTATCTAGGCAGGGGGCATACTGAAGCTTTCTTT,CASSYLGRGHTEAFF
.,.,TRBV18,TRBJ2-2,TGTGCCAGCTCACCACCGGGCTTGAGCACGGGGACCGGGGAGCTGTTTTTT,CASSPPGLSTGTGELFF
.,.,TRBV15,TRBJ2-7,TGTGCCACCAGCGTTATAGACGGGTACGAGCAGTACTTC,CATSVIDGYEQYF
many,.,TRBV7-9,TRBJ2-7,TGTGCCAGCAGCGATCCCTCCTACGAGCAGTACTTC,CASSDPSYEQYF
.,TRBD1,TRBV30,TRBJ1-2,TGTGCCTGGAATCAGGGGGGCTTATCGTACACCTTC,CAWNQGGLSYTF
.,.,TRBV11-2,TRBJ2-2,TGTGCCAGCAGCTATCAGGCTTTCGCGAACACCGGGGAGCTGTTTTTT,CASSYQAFANTGELFF
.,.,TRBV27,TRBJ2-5,TGTGCCAGCAGTTTATTAGGCAACCAAGAGACCCAGTACTTC,CASSLLGNQETQYF
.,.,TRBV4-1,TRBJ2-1,TGCGCCAGCAGCCATTCCCTTACGGGTGAGCAGTTCTTC,CASSHSLTGEQFF
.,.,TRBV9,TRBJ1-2,TGTGCCAGCAGCGTAGGGGACAACTATGGCTACACCTTC,CASSVGDNYGYTF
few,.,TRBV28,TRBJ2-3,TGTGCCAGCAGTTGGAGCGGGAGCACAGATACGCAGTATTTT,CASSWSGSTDTQYF
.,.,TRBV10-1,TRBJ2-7,TGCGCCAGCAGTGAGTCATCGGAGGGTAGGGGAACGGACTACGAGCAGTACTTC,CASSESSEGRGTDYEQYF
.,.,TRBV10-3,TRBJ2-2,TGTGCCATCAGTGGAGGCCTCAGTGAGAACACCGGGGAGCTGTTTTTT,CAISGGLSENTGELFF
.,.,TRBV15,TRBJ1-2,TGTGCCACCAGCAGTACAGGCCTAAATGGCTACACCTTC,CATSSTGLNGYTF
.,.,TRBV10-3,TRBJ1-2,TGTGCCATCAGTGAATTGGGACTAAACTATGGCTACACCTTC,CAISELGLNYGYTF